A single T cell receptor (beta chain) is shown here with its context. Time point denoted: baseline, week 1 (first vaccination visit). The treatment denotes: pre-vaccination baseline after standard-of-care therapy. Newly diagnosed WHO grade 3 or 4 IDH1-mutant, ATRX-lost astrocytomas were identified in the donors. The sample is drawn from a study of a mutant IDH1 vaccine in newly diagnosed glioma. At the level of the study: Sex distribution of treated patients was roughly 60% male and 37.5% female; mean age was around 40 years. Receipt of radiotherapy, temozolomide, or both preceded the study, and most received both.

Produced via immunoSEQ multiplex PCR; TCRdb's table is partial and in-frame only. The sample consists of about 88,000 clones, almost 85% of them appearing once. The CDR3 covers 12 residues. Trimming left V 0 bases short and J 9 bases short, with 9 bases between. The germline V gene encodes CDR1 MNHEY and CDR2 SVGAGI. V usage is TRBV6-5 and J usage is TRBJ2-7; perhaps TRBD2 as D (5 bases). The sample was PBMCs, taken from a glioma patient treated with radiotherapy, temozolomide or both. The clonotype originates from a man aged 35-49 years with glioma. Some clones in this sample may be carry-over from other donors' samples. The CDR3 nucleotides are TGTGCCAGCAGTTACTCCGGGGAAAGGCAGTACTTC. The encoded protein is CASSYSGERQYF.